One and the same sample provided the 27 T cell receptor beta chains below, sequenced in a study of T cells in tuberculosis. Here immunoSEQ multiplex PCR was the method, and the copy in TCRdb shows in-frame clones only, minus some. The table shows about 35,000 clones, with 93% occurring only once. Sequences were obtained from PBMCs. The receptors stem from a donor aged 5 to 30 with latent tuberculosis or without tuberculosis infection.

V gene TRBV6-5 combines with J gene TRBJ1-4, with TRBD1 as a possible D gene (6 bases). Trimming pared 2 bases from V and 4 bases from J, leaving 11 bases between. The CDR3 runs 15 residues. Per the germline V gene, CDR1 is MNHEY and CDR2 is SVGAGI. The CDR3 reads CASSYQTGGNEKLFF. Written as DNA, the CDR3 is TGTGCCAGCAGTTACCAGACAGGTGGTAATGAAAAACTGTTTTTT.

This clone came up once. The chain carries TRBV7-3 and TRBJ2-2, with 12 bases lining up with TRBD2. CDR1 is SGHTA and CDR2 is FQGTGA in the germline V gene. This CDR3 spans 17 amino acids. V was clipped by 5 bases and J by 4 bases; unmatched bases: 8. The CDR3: CASSPGTSGYLTGELFF. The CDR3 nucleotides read TGTGCCAGCAGCCCGGGGACTAGCGGGTACCTCACCGGGGAGCTGTTTTTT.

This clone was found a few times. For the CDR3, the DNA is TGTGCCAGCAGCCAGGGGCGTGGCGGGCTCGAGCAGTACTTC. This gives the protein CASSQGRGGLEQYF. V is TRBV11-2 and J is TRBJ2-7, with D possibly TRBD1 on 6 matching bases. The CDR3 runs 14 residues. The V gene lost 5 bases and the J gene lost 6 bases, with 17 bases spanning the gap. Germline values: CDR1 SGHAT, CDR2 FQNNGV.

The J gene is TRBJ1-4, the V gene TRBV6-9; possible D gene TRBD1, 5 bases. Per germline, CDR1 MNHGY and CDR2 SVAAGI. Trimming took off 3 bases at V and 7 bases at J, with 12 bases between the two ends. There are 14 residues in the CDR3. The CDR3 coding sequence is TGTGCCAGCAGTTACAGGGCGTTGGGTGAAAAACTGTTTTTT. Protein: CASSYRALGEKLFF.

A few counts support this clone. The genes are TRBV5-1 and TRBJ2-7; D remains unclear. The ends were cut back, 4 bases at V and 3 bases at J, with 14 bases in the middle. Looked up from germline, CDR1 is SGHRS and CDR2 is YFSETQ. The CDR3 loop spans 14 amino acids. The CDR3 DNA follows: TGCGCCAGCAGCCCGACTGGCGCGAACTACGAGCAGTACTTC. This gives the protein CASSPTGANYEQYF.

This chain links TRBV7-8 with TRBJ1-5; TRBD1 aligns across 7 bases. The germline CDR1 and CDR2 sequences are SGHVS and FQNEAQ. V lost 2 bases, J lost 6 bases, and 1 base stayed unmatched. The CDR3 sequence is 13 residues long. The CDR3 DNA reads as TGTGCCAGCAGCTTAAACAGGGGTCAGCCCCAGCATTTT. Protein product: CASSLNRGQPQHF.

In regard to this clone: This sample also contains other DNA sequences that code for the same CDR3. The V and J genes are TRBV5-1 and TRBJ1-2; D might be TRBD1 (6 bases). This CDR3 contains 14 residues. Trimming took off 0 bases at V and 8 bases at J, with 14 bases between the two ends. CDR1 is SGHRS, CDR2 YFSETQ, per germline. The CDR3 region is CASSLDGPGGGYTF. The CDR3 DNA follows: TGCGCCAGCAGCTTGGACGGTCCGGGGGGCGGCTACACCTTC. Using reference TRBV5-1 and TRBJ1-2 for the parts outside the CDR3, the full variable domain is KAGVTQTPRYLIKTRGQQVTLSCSPISGHRSVSWYQQTPGQGLQFLFEYFSETQRNKGNFPGRFSGRQFSNSRSEMNVSTLELGDSALYLCASSLDGPGGGYTFGSGTRLTVV.

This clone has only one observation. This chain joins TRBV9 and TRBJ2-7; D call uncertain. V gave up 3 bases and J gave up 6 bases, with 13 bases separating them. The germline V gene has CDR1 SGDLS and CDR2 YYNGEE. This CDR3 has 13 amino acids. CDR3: CASSATVGAEQYF. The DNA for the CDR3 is TGTGCCAGCAGCGCCACGGTGGGCGCCGAGCAGTACTTC.

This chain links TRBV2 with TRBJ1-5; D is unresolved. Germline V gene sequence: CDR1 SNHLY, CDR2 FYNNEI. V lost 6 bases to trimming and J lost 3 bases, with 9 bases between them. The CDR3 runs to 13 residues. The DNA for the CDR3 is TGTGCCAGCAGAGGGCGGGTCAATCAGCCCCAGCATTTT. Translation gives CASRGRVNQPQHF.

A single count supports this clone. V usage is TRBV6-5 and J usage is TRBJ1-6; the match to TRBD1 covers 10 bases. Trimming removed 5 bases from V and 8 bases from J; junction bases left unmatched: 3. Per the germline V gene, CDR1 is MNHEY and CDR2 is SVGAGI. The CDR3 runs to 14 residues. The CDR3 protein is CASSQGQGYSPLHF. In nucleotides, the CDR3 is TGTGCCAGCAGTCAGGGACAGGGGTATTCACCCCTCCACTTT.

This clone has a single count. For the CDR3, the DNA is TGCAGCGTTGATTGGGGGCACGAGCAGTACTTC. It specifies CSVDWGHEQYF. The rearrangement uses TRBV29-1 and TRBJ2-7, with a possible D match to TRBD1 (6 bases). The length of the CDR3 is 11 residues. Germline V gene data show CDR1 as SQVTM and CDR2 as ANQGSEA. With 3 bases removed from V and 5 bases from J, the gap between germline ends came to 8 bases.

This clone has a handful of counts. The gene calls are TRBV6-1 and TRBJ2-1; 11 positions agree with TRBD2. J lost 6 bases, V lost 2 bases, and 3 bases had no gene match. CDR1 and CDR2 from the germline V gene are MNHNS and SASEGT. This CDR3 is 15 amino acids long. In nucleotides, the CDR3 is TGTGCCAGCAGTGAATTTAGCGGGGGGGCCAATGAGCAGTTCTTC. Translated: CASSEFSGGANEQFF.

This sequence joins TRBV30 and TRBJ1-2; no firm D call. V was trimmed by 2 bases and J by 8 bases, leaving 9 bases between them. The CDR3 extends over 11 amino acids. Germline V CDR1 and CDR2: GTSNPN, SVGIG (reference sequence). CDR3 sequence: CAWSPRYGYTF. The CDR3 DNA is TGTGCCTGGAGTCCCCGGTACGGCTACACCTTC.

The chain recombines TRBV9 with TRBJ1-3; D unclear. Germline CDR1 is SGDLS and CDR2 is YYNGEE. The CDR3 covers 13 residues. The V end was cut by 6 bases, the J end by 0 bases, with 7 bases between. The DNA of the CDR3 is TGTGCCAGCACACGGAGCTCTGGAAACACCATATATTTT. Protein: CASTRSSGNTIYF.

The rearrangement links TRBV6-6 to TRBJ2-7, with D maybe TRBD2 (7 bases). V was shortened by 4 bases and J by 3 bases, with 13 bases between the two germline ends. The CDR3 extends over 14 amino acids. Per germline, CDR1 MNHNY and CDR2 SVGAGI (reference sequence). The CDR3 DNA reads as TGTGCCAGCAGTTGGGGGGGGGCCGACTACGAGCAGTACTTC. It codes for CASSWGGADYEQYF.

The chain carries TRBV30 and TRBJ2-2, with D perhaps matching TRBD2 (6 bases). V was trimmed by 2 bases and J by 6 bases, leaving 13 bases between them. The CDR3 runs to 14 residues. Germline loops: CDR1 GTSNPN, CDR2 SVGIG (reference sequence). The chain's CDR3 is CAWSPPPSAGELFF. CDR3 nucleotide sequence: TGTGCCTGGAGTCCTCCGCCTAGCGCCGGGGAGCTGTTTTTT.

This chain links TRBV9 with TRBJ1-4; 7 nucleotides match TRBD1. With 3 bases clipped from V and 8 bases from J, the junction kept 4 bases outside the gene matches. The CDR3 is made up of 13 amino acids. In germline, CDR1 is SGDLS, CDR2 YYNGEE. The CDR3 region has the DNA TGTGCCAGCAGCGCGCCGGACAGGGAAAAACTGTTTTTT. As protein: CASSAPDREKLFF.

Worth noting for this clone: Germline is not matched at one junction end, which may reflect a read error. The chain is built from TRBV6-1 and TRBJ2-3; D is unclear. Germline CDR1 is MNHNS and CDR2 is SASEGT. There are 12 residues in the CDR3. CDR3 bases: TGTGCCAGCGGCGCTCGCACAGATACGCGGTATTTT. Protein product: CASGARTDTRYF.

CDR3 region: CASSLLYRVREQYF. CDR3 coding DNA: TGTGCCAGCAGTTTACTATACAGGGTACGCGAGCAGTACTTC. The J gene is TRBJ2-7, the V gene TRBV27; perhaps TRBD1 as D (6 bases). V lost 2 bases to trimming and J lost 6 bases, with 14 bases between them. Germline CDR1 is MNHEY and CDR2 is SMNVEV (reference sequence). CDR3 size: 14 residues.

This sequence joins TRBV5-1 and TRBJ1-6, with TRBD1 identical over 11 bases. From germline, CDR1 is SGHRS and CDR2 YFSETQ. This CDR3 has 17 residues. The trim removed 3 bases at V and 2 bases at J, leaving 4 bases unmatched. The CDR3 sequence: CASSSGQGGPYNSPLHF. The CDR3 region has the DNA TGCGCCAGCAGCTCGGGACAGGGGGGACCCTATAATTCACCCCTCCACTTT.

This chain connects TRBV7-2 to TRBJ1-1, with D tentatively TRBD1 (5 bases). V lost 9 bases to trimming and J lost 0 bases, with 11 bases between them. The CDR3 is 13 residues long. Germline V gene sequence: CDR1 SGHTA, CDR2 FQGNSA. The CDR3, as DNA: TGTGCCAGTCGCGGGACCTTGAACACTGAAGCTTTCTTT. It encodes CASRGTLNTEAFF.

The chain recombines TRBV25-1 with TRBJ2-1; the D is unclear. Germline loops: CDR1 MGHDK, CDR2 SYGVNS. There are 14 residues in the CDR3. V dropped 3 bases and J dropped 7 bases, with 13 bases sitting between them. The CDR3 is CASSDPGVVNEQFF. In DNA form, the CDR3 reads TGTGCCAGCAGTGACCCAGGCGTAGTGAATGAGCAGTTCTTC.

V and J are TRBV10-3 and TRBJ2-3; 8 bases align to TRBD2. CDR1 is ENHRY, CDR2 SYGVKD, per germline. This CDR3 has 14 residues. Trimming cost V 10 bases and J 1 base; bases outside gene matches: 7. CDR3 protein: CATERGLGTDTQYF. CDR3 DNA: TGTGCCACCGAGCGGGGGCTAGGCACAGATACGCAGTATTTT.

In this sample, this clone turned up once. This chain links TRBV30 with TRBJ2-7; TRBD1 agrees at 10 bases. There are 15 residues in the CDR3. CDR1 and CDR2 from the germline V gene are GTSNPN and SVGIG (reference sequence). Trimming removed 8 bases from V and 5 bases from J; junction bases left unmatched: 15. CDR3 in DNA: TGTGCCGGCACCGGGACAGGGGACGTTATGGACGAGCAGTACTTC. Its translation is CAGTGTGDVMDEQYF.

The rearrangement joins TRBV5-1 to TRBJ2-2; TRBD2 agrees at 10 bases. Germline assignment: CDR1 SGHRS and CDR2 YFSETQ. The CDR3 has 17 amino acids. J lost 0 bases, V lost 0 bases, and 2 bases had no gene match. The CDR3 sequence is CASSLVLAGANTGELFF. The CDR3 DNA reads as TGCGCCAGCAGCTTGGTTCTAGCGGGGGCGAACACCGGGGAGCTGTTTTTT.

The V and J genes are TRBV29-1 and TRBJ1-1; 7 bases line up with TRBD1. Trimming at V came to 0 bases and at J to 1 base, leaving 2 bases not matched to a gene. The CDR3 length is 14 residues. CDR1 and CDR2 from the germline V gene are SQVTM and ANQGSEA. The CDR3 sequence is CSVEDRQGNTEAFF. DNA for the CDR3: TGCAGCGTTGAAGACCGACAGGGGAACACTGAAGCTTTCTTT.

DNA for the CDR3: TGCGCCAGCAGCCCAGGGGGGATAGAGCAGTACTTC. It encodes CASSPGGIEQYF. The chain employs TRBV4-1 and TRBJ2-7; possible D gene TRBD1, 7 bases. The V gene's germline CDR1 is MGHRA and CDR2 YSYEKL. The CDR3 totals 12 residues. V was clipped by 4 bases and J by 7 bases, with 11 bases between them.